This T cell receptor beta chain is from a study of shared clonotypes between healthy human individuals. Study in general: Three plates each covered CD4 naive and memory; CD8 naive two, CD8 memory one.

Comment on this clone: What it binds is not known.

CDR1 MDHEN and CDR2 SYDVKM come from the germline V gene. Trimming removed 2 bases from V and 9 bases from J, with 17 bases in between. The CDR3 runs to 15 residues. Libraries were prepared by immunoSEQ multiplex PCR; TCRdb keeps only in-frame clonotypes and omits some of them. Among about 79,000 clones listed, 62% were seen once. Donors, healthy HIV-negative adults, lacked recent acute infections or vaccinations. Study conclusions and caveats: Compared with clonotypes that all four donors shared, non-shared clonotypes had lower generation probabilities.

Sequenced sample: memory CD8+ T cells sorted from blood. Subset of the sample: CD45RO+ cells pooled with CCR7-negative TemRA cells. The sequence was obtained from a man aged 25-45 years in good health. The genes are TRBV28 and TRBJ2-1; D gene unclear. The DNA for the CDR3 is TGTGCCAGCAGTTTAATTACGGGCCGGAGCACTGAGCAGTTCTTC. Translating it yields CASSLITGRSTEQFF.